This T cell receptor beta chain is from a study of T cells in localized non-small cell lung cancer. Sequencing used immunoSEQ multiplex PCR; TCRdb keeps in-frame clones, though not all of them. The repertoire holds 30,000 to 40,000 clones, with over 75% as singletons. In the case of this clone: Its cognate antigen is unknown.

The study's findings and limits: Density of T cells in blood, when higher, went with longer overall survival. Heterogeneity remains possible because sequencing was limited to only one tumor region. Adjacent uninvolved lung had the highest clonality, suggesting focused antigen responses.

Between the trimmed V and J ends, which lost 6 bases and 6 bases, there was a span of 17 bases. There are 15 residues in the CDR3. Germline-derived CDR1 and CDR2 are KGHSH and LQKENI. Here the sequenced sample was peripheral blood, taken before any cancer treatment. The chain combines TRBV18 with TRBJ1-4; D gene uncertain. The receptor was isolated from a male donor at least 60 years old with stage III squamous cell lung carcinoma. The CDR3 bases are TGTGCCAGCTCCCCGACCGCGGCGATGGATGAAAAACTGTTTTTT. As protein: CASSPTAAMDEKLFF. Full variable domain (outside the CDR3, taken from reference TRBV18 and TRBJ1-4): NAGVMQNPRHLVRRRGQEARLRCSPMKGHSHVYWYRQLPEEGLKFMVYLQKENIIDESGMPKERFSAEFPKEGPSILRIQQVVRGDSAAYFCASSPTAAMDEKLFFGSGTQLSVL.